The 23 T cell receptor beta chains below were found in one sample sequenced in a study of blood T cell repertoires in COVID-19. Some clones are missing from TCRdb's copy, which holds only in-frame ones; the method was immunoSEQ multiplex PCR. Of tens of thousands of clones in the sample, approximately 80% were seen once. Sample: peripheral blood. These receptors all stem from a woman older than 75 with active or convalescent COVID-19.

V and J are TRBV15 and TRBJ2-5; 9 nucleotides align to TRBD2. Germline CDR1 LNHNV, CDR2 YYDKDF (reference sequence). Trimming took 0 bases from V and 5 from J; bases not matched to a gene: 7. This CDR3 is built from 16 residues. The CDR3, as DNA: TGTGCCACCAGCAGAGATATGGCTAGCGGGGCTGAGACCCAGTACTTC. Residues: CATSRDMASGAETQYF. Combining the CDR3 with reference TRBV15 and TRBJ2-5 gives the whole variable domain DAMVIQNPRYQVTQFGKPVTLSCSQTLNHNVMYWYQQKSSQAPKLLFHYYDKDFNNEADTPDNFQSRRPNTSFCFLDIRSPGLGDTAMYLCATSRDMASGAETQYFGPGTRLLVL.

In this sample, this clone turned up a few times. The chain has TRBV18 and TRBJ1-1; a weak D match, TRBD1 (5 bases). Trimming shortened V by 2 bases and J by 6 bases, and 10 bases separated the two germline ends. The CDR3 length is 13 residues. CDR1 KGHSH and CDR2 LQKENI come from the germline V gene. CDR3 nucleotides: TGTGCCAGCTCACCAGTTGGGGGGTCTGAAGCTTTCTTT. Translation: CASSPVGGSEAFF.

This clone showed up just a few times. CDR3 residues: CASSIMTGGPGTGELFF. For the CDR3, the DNA is TGTGCCAGCAGCATAATGACGGGAGGGCCAGGTACCGGGGAGCTGTTTTTT. This sequence joins TRBV2 and TRBJ2-2, with 8 nucleotides matching TRBD2. Per the germline V gene, CDR1 is SNHLY and CDR2 is FYNNEI. V trimming: 6 bases; J trimming: 5 bases; junction bases outside the gene matches: 14. The CDR3 spans 17 residues. The entire variable domain, with the rest obtained from reference TRBV2 and TRBJ2-2, is as follows: EPEVTQTPSHQVTQMGQEVILRCVPISNHLYFYWYRQILGQKVEFLVSFYNNEISEKSEIFDDQFSVERPDGSNFTLKIRSTKLEDSAMYFCASSIMTGGPGTGELFFGEGSRLTVL.

This rearrangement joins TRBV24-1 to TRBJ2-1, with 10 bases that match TRBD2. V was pared by 3 bases and J by 1 base, with 2 bases of the junction left unmatched. This CDR3 has 16 residues. From germline, CDR1 is KGHDR and CDR2 SFDVKD. CDR3 region: CATSDKLAGSYNEQFF. CDR3 bases: TGTGCCACCAGTGATAAACTAGCGGGATCCTACAATGAGCAGTTCTTC.

This clone was detected once. V gene TRBV29-1 combines with J gene TRBJ1-2; D is possibly TRBD1 (5 bases). The CDR3 consists of 11 residues. V shed 4 bases and J shed 6 bases, with 9 bases lying between them. Germline CDR1 SQVTM, CDR2 ANQGSEA. The CDR3 nucleotides read TGCAGCGTTGTGGGGGGGGATGGCTACACCTTC. This encodes CSVVGGDGYTF.

The chain recombines TRBV3-1 (or the pseudogene TRBV3-2) with TRBJ2-7, with a tentative D call TRBD2 (5 bases). Trimming shortened V by 1 base and J by 5 bases, and 21 bases separated the two germline ends. Germline-derived CDR1 and CDR2 are LGHDT and YNNKEL (reference sequence). The CDR3 extends over 17 amino acids. This chain's CDR3 is CASSQAPARERSHEQYF. The DNA for the CDR3 is TGTGCCAGCAGCCAAGCCCCGGCGAGGGAAAGGTCCCACGAGCAGTACTTC.

V is TRBV18 and J is TRBJ1-2; 8 bases fit TRBD1. The CDR3 has 16 residues. The germline V gene has CDR1 KGHSH and CDR2 LQKENI. V lost 3 bases to trimming and J lost 4 bases; unmatched junction nucleotides: 10. This CDR3 is CASSPQGAVIGYGYTF. The CDR3, as DNA: TGTGCCAGCTCACCTCAGGGGGCGGTTATCGGCTATGGCTACACCTTC.

The chain links TRBV24-1 to TRBJ1-5; 7 bases line up with TRBD1. V dropped 4 bases and J dropped 5; count of bases not matched to a gene: 10. The germline CDR1 and CDR2 sequences are KGHDR and SFDVKD. This CDR3 contains 16 residues. CDR3 protein: CATSESRQGLHQPQHF. For the CDR3, the DNA is TGTGCCACCAGTGAGTCGAGACAGGGTCTGCATCAGCCCCAGCATTTT.

The chain combines TRBV7-7 with TRBJ2-1; 10 bases align to TRBD1. The germline V gene encodes CDR1 SSHAT and CDR2 FNYEAQ (reference sequence). The CDR3 covers 15 residues. V was clipped by 3 bases and J by 5 bases; unmatched bases: 4. CDR3 in DNA: TGTGCCAGCAGCTTGGGGACAGGGGTAGACAATGAGCAGTTCTTC. This encodes CASSLGTGVDNEQFF.

This clone was observed a handful of times. The V gene is TRBV30, the J gene TRBJ1-5, with D possibly TRBD1 on 6 matching bases. The V gene's germline CDR1 is GTSNPN and CDR2 SVGIG (reference sequence). The V gene lost 4 bases and the J gene lost 1 base, with 11 bases spanning the gap. CDR3 length: 14 amino acids. CDR3 sequence (DNA): TGTGCCTGGAACCAGGGGCTAAGCAATCAGCCCCAGCATTTT. This gives the protein CAWNQGLSNQPQHF.

The chain employs TRBV3-1 (or the pseudogene TRBV3-2) and TRBJ2-2, with 7 positions matching TRBD2. This CDR3 has 13 residues. Trimming took 6 bases from V and 6 from J; bases not matched to a gene: 4. Germline CDR1 reads LGHDT; CDR2 reads YNNKEL (reference sequence). Here the CDR3 DNA reads TGTGCCAGCAGTCTGGCGGGGGCCGGGGAGCTGTTTTTT. It is translated as CASSLAGAGELFF.

This clone was recorded a few times. V gene TRBV24-1 combines with J gene TRBJ2-5; 7 positions agree with TRBD1. The V segment lost 3 bases and the J segment 1 base; nucleotides outside the gene matches: 4. Germline values: CDR1 KGHDR, CDR2 SFDVKD. This CDR3 has 15 residues. The chain's CDR3 is CATSDATGSQETQYF. As DNA, the CDR3 is TGTGCCACCAGTGATGCGACAGGGTCCCAAGAGACCCAGTACTTC.

The chain is built from TRBV5-1 and TRBJ2-7, with 7 bases that match TRBD1. After removal of 4 bases from V and 3 bases from J, the junction contained 10 bases not matched to a gene. This CDR3 has 15 residues. Germline V gene lookup returns CDR1 SGHRS and CDR2 YFSETQ. This chain's CDR3 is CASSGGVTGSYEQYF. For the CDR3, the DNA is TGCGCCAGCAGCGGGGGAGTGACAGGGAGCTACGAGCAGTACTTC.

The rearrangement links TRBV11-2 to TRBJ1-2; 9 bases map to TRBD1. There are 13 residues in the CDR3. Losses at the gene ends were 4 bases for V and 8 bases for J; bases not matched to a gene: 5. Germline V gene lookup returns CDR1 SGHAT and CDR2 FQNNGV. The CDR3 nucleotides read TGTGCCAGCAGCTGGGGACAGGGAGGCGGCTACACCTTC. This sequence encodes CASSWGQGGGYTF.

The chain couples TRBV27 to TRBJ1-5; D not certain. Germline CDR1 reads MNHEY; CDR2 reads SMNVEV (reference sequence). CDR3 size: 13 residues. The germline V and J ends were trimmed by 4 bases and 2 bases, with 6 bases remaining between them. The CDR3 DNA reads as TGTGCCAGCAGTTATACGGGCAATCAGCCCCAGCATTTT. Protein: CASSYTGNQPQHF.

The chain is built from TRBV15 and TRBJ1-5; 8 nucleotides match TRBD1. The CDR3 length is 16 residues. With V trimmed by 5 bases and J by 0 bases, 6 bases remained unmatched. Germline assignment: CDR1 LNHNV and CDR2 YYDKDF (reference sequence). The CDR3 is CATSGDRYYSNQPQHF. CDR3 nucleotide sequence: TGTGCCACCAGCGGGGACAGGTACTATAGCAATCAGCCCCAGCATTTT.

This clone was found once. The V call is TRBV11-2, the J call TRBJ2-7; D perhaps matches TRBD1 (6 bases). Germline CDR1 SGHAT, CDR2 FQNNGV. The V gene lost 5 bases and the J gene lost 3 bases, with 14 bases spanning the gap. The CDR3 is made up of 14 amino acids. The CDR3 spells CASSLDRRNYEQYF. The CDR3 DNA reads TGTGCCAGCAGCCTCGACAGGCGCAACTACGAGCAGTACTTC.

The rearrangement links TRBV30 to TRBJ1-5; perhaps TRBD1 as D (5 bases). V lost 2 bases, J lost 6 bases, and 14 bases lay in between. This CDR3 has 14 residues. Germline CDR1 and CDR2: GTSNPN and SVGIG (reference sequence). The CDR3 loop reads CAWSQGGAGQPQHF. The CDR3 coding sequence is TGTGCCTGGAGTCAAGGAGGGGCGGGTCAGCCCCAGCATTTT.

This chain links TRBV7-8 with TRBJ1-1, with D maybe TRBD1 (6 bases). The CDR3 has 13 amino acids. Trimming shortened V by 5 bases and J by 4 bases, and 11 bases separated the two germline ends. Per germline, CDR1 SGHVS and CDR2 FQNEAQ. CDR3 amino acids: CASSIRGGTEAFF. DNA for the CDR3: TGTGCCAGCAGCATCAGGGGTGGCACTGAAGCTTTCTTT.

V is TRBV5-5 and J is TRBJ2-3, with 9 bases matching TRBD1. Germline-derived CDR1 and CDR2 are SGHKS and YYEKEE (reference sequence). This CDR3 contains 17 residues. The V gene end was trimmed by 4 bases and the J gene end by 6 bases; junction bases not matched to a gene: 15. Here the CDR3 reads CASSLPGQGPAGDTQYF. Here the CDR3 DNA reads TGTGCCAGCAGCCTACCGGGACAGGGTCCCGCCGGGGATACGCAGTATTTT.

The chain combines TRBV12-3 or TRBV12-4 with TRBJ2-2; unclear D gene. The ends were cut back, 6 bases at V and 3 bases at J, with 5 bases in the middle. The CDR3 totals 12 residues. The CDR3 reads CASSYYTGELFF. CDR3 sequence (DNA): TGTGCCAGCAGCTATTACACCGGGGAGCTGTTTTTT.

This rearrangement joins TRBV5-1 to TRBJ2-1, with 10 positions matching TRBD2. From germline, CDR1 is SGHRS and CDR2 YFSETQ. The CDR3 contains 16 residues. J lost 8 bases, V lost 4 bases, and 12 bases had no gene match. CDR3 DNA sequence: TGCGCCAGCAGCCCCCGCCCTAGCGGGGGTGGGTATGAGCAGTTCTTC. It specifies CASSPRPSGGGYEQFF.

The V and J genes are TRBV6-5 and TRBJ1-2; 7 bases map to TRBD1. Trimming cost V 6 bases and J 5 bases; bases outside gene matches: 12. CDR1 and CDR2 (germline): MNHEY, SVGAGI. This CDR3 contains 15 residues. The CDR3 coding sequence is TGTGCCAGCAGCCGACAGGGCCTGGGGATATATGGCTACACCTTC. Translated, it gives CASSRQGLGIYGYTF.